A selection of T cell receptor beta chains follows, all from one sample in a study of blood T cell repertoires in COVID-19. The method was immunoSEQ multiplex PCR; TCRdb's version includes in-frame clones alone and lacks a portion of them. Of a few hundred thousand clones detected, more than 70% appear once; the ten largest clones hold approximately 4%. The sequencing input was peripheral blood. The receptors shown here come from a woman over 75 with acute or convalescent COVID-19. The CDR3 runs from the conserved cysteine through the conserved F or W. Each record gives: clone size, J gene, V gene, D gene, CDR3 DNA, CDR3 protein. A D gene is named only where the DNA matches it firmly. Part of the rows lack a size; the others show once, few, many or a class for expanded clones.

abundance: -
j_gene: TRBJ1-2
v_gene: TRBV7-2
d_gene: -
CDR3nt: TGTGCCAGCAGCCTCACGGTCTATGGCTACACCTTC
CDR3aa: CASSLTVYGYTF

abundance: few
j_gene: TRBJ1-2
v_gene: TRBV12-3/TRBV12-4
d_gene: TRBD1
CDR3nt: TGTGCCAGCAGTTTTCAGGGGGAATATGGCTACACCTTC
CDR3aa: CASSFQGEYGYTF

abundance: -
j_gene: TRBJ2-3
v_gene: TRBV5-1
d_gene: -
CDR3nt: TGCGCCAGCAGCTTGGGAGACAGCTCAGATACGCAGTATTTT
CDR3aa: CASSLGDSSDTQYF

abundance: -
j_gene: TRBJ2-2
v_gene: TRBV6-5
d_gene: -
CDR3nt: TGTGCCAGCACCGAGGGTACGGTGAACACCGGGGAGCTGTTTTTT
CDR3aa: CASTEGTVNTGELFF

abundance: -
j_gene: TRBJ2-7
v_gene: TRBV18
d_gene: -
CDR3nt: TGTGCCAGCTCACCACCGAATTCTAGGAGCTCCTACGAGCAGTACTTC
CDR3aa: CASSPPNSRSSYEQYF

abundance: -
j_gene: TRBJ2-2
v_gene: TRBV7-2
d_gene: TRBD2
CDR3nt: TGTGCCAGCCACTCTCCCTCCCGGGGGGGGAGGACCGGGGAGCTGTTTTTT
CDR3aa: CASHSPSRGGRTGELFF

abundance: -
j_gene: TRBJ2-3
v_gene: TRBV6-5
d_gene: -
CDR3nt: TGTGCCAGCAGTTACGGCGAGGGACAAGGGACCGATACGCAGTATTTT
CDR3aa: CASSYGEGQGTDTQYF

abundance: -
j_gene: TRBJ2-7
v_gene: TRBV2
d_gene: TRBD1
CDR3nt: TGTGCCAGCAGGGTCCGGGACAGGGGGCTGTACGAGCAGTACTTC
CDR3aa: CASRVRDRGLYEQYF

abundance: -
j_gene: TRBJ1-5
v_gene: TRBV24-1
d_gene: -
CDR3nt: TGTGCCACCAGTGATCGGAATCAGCCCCAGCATTTT
CDR3aa: CATSDRNQPQHF

abundance: -
j_gene: TRBJ1-5
v_gene: TRBV20-1
d_gene: -
CDR3nt: TGCAGTGCTAGTGGTCCCGGGAGCAATCAGCCCCAGCATTTT
CDR3aa: CSASGPGSNQPQHF

abundance: -
j_gene: TRBJ1-2
v_gene: TRBV19
d_gene: -
CDR3nt: TGTGCCACCAATATACCGGGAGGCTTCTTCAGCTTC
CDR3aa: CATNIPGGFFSF

abundance: once
j_gene: TRBJ1-1
v_gene: TRBV24-1
d_gene: TRBD1
CDR3nt: TGTGCCACCAGTGATGGGAGACAGGGGACGGCCACTGAAGCTTTCTTT
CDR3aa: CATSDGRQGTATEAFF

abundance: -
j_gene: TRBJ1-3
v_gene: TRBV6-1
d_gene: -
CDR3nt: TGTGCCAGCAGTGAACGGGGCTCTGGAAACACCATATATTTT
CDR3aa: CASSERGSGNTIYF

abundance: -
j_gene: TRBJ1-5
v_gene: TRBV6-5
d_gene: -
CDR3nt: TGTGCCAGCATTGCGGTTTTTGGCAATCAGCCCCAGCATTTT
CDR3aa: CASIAVFGNQPQHF

abundance: -
j_gene: TRBJ2-2
v_gene: TRBV30
d_gene: TRBD2
CDR3nt: TGTGCCTGGAGGGGGTCTAGCGGGGCGACCGGGGAGCTGTTTTTT
CDR3aa: CAWRGSSGATGELFF

abundance: -
j_gene: TRBJ1-2
v_gene: TRBV19
d_gene: -
CDR3nt: TGTGCCAGTAGTCGGGACACCCTCAAGAGCTATGGCTACACCTTC
CDR3aa: CASSRDTLKSYGYTF

abundance: -
j_gene: TRBJ1-4
v_gene: TRBV7-9
d_gene: -
CDR3nt: TGTGCCAGCAGCTTTGAGGCAACAGGGAGGGGTGAAAAACTGTTTTTT
CDR3aa: CASSFEATGRGEKLFF

abundance: once
j_gene: TRBJ2-5
v_gene: TRBV7-2
d_gene: TRBD2
CDR3nt: TGTGCCAGCAGCTTAGCGCTTTGGCGGGGGGCCGGTATCATGGAGACCCAGTACTTC
CDR3aa: CASSLALWRGAGIMETQYF

abundance: -
j_gene: TRBJ1-5
v_gene: TRBV11-2
d_gene: -
CDR3nt: TGTGCCAGCAGTACTCTGGGCTCTCAGCCCCAGCATTTT
CDR3aa: CASSTLGSQPQHF

abundance: few
j_gene: TRBJ1-1
v_gene: TRBV3-1/TRBV3-2
d_gene: -
CDR3nt: TGTGCCAGCAGCCAATTGGACTCGAACACTGAAGCTTTCTTT
CDR3aa: CASSQLDSNTEAFF

abundance: -
j_gene: TRBJ2-2
v_gene: TRBV5-5
d_gene: -
CDR3nt: TGTGCCAGCAGCTTATACGGGGAGCTGTTTTTT
CDR3aa: CASSLYGELFF

abundance: once
j_gene: TRBJ2-2
v_gene: TRBV2
d_gene: TRBD1
CDR3nt: TGTGCCAGCAGTGTGCAGGGGGAGCGGACCGGGGAGCTGTTTTTT
CDR3aa: CASSVQGERTGELFF

abundance: once
j_gene: TRBJ2-1
v_gene: TRBV12-5
d_gene: TRBD1
CDR3nt: TGTGCTAGTGCGTCCCAGACAGGGGGCTTCAATGAGCAGTTCTTC
CDR3aa: CASASQTGGFNEQFF

abundance: -
j_gene: TRBJ1-2
v_gene: TRBV4-3
d_gene: TRBD1
CDR3nt: TGCGCCAGCAGCCAAGCAGGGGGTTATGGCTACACCTTC
CDR3aa: CASSQAGGYGYTF

abundance: -
j_gene: TRBJ1-3
v_gene: TRBV2
d_gene: -
CDR3nt: TGTGCCAGCAAGCTAAGCTCTGGAAACACCATATATTTT
CDR3aa: CASKLSSGNTIYF

abundance: -
j_gene: TRBJ1-2
v_gene: TRBV28
d_gene: TRBD1
CDR3nt: TGTGCCAGCAGTTTATGGAACAGGGGAATAGGGTATGGCTACACCTTC
CDR3aa: CASSLWNRGIGYGYTF

abundance: -
j_gene: TRBJ1-1
v_gene: TRBV6-5
d_gene: -
CDR3nt: TGTGCCAGCCGGACGGGGACTGAAGCTTTCTTT
CDR3aa: CASRTGTEAFF

abundance: -
j_gene: TRBJ2-3
v_gene: TRBV12-3/TRBV12-4
d_gene: -
CDR3nt: TGTGCCAGCAGGGTCGGGGATACGCAGTATTTT
CDR3aa: CASRVGDTQYF

abundance: -
j_gene: TRBJ1-5
v_gene: TRBV7-9
d_gene: TRBD1
CDR3nt: TGTGCCAGCACCCTACCGGACAGGTGGGATCAGCCCCAGCATTTT
CDR3aa: CASTLPDRWDQPQHF

abundance: -
j_gene: TRBJ1-6
v_gene: TRBV6-2/TRBV6-3
d_gene: -
CDR3nt: TGTGCCAGCAGTACCGGGACCTATAATTCACCCCTCCACTTT
CDR3aa: CASSTGTYNSPLHF

abundance: -
j_gene: TRBJ2-1
v_gene: TRBV5-6
d_gene: TRBD2
CDR3nt: TGTGCCAGCAGCTTGCGAGCGGGGGGTATCAATGAGCAGTTCTTC
CDR3aa: CASSLRAGGINEQFF

abundance: few
j_gene: TRBJ1-2
v_gene: TRBV10-3
d_gene: TRBD1
CDR3nt: TGTGCCATCAGCGGGACAGGGATCTATGGCTACACCTTC
CDR3aa: CAISGTGIYGYTF

abundance: -
j_gene: TRBJ1-2
v_gene: TRBV21-1
d_gene: -
CDR3nt: TGTGCCAGCAGCATAGACCTTCCGGGACTCTATGGCTACACCTTC
CDR3aa: CASSIDLPGLYGYTF

abundance: -
j_gene: TRBJ1-1
v_gene: TRBV6-1
d_gene: -
CDR3nt: TGTGCCAGCAGTGACGGGGCGGAGGGCACTGAAGCTTTCTTT
CDR3aa: CASSDGAEGTEAFF

abundance: -
j_gene: TRBJ2-5
v_gene: TRBV2
d_gene: TRBD1
CDR3nt: TGTGCCAGCACCCCAGGGGGTTTTGGGCAAGAGACCCAGTACTTC
CDR3aa: CASTPGGFGQETQYF

abundance: -
j_gene: TRBJ1-2
v_gene: TRBV5-4
d_gene: -
CDR3nt: TGTGCCAGCAGCCGACAGCTCTCCCAGGCCCTTAACTATGGCTACACCTTC
CDR3aa: CASSRQLSQALNYGYTF

abundance: once
j_gene: TRBJ1-1
v_gene: TRBV2
d_gene: -
CDR3nt: TGTGCCAGCAGTGGGGAGGGGTCGACTGAAGCTTTCTTT
CDR3aa: CASSGEGSTEAFF

abundance: -
j_gene: TRBJ1-4
v_gene: TRBV28
d_gene: -
CDR3nt: TGTGCCAGCAGTTTAAGTGGCCAGGGTAATGAAAAACTGTTTTTT
CDR3aa: CASSLSGQGNEKLFF

abundance: -
j_gene: TRBJ1-4
v_gene: TRBV5-6
d_gene: TRBD1
CDR3nt: TGTGCCAGCAGCACACCAGGGGGTACGGGTGAAAAACTGTTTTTT
CDR3aa: CASSTPGGTGEKLFF

abundance: -
j_gene: TRBJ1-4
v_gene: TRBV11-2
d_gene: TRBD1
CDR3nt: TGTGCCAGCAGCAGTAGGACAGGGGGCTCTGAAAAACTGTTTTTT
CDR3aa: CASSSRTGGSEKLFF

abundance: -
j_gene: TRBJ1-4
v_gene: TRBV20-1
d_gene: TRBD1
CDR3nt: TGCAGTGCAACAGGGGGTGAAAAACTGTTTTTT
CDR3aa: CSATGGEKLFF

abundance: few
j_gene: TRBJ2-1
v_gene: TRBV11-1
d_gene: -
CDR3nt: TGTGCCAGCAGCTTAGGAAGCCCCGTACGGGAGCAGTTCTTC
CDR3aa: CASSLGSPVREQFF

abundance: -
j_gene: TRBJ2-7
v_gene: TRBV9
d_gene: -
CDR3nt: TGTGCCAGCAGCCCTACAGGGCTTGGGCGGCCCTACGAGCAGTACTTC
CDR3aa: CASSPTGLGRPYEQYF

abundance: -
j_gene: TRBJ1-6
v_gene: TRBV5-6
d_gene: -
CDR3nt: TGTGCCAGCAGCCTCCCCTCCTATAATTCACCCCTCCACTTT
CDR3aa: CASSLPSYNSPLHF

abundance: -
j_gene: TRBJ1-5
v_gene: TRBV27
d_gene: -
CDR3nt: TGTGCCAGCAGTTCTAACAGGTACAATCAGCCCCAGCATTTT
CDR3aa: CASSSNRYNQPQHF

abundance: -
j_gene: TRBJ2-2
v_gene: TRBV19
d_gene: -
CDR3nt: TGTGCCAGTAGTGAAAGGACAGGGAGGGCCGGGGAGCTGTTTTTT
CDR3aa: CASSERTGRAGELFF

abundance: -
j_gene: TRBJ2-3
v_gene: TRBV4-2
d_gene: -
CDR3nt: TGTGCCAGCAGCCCCTCCGGCCTCAGGGATACGCAGTATTTT
CDR3aa: CASSPSGLRDTQYF

abundance: -
j_gene: TRBJ1-4
v_gene: TRBV11-2
d_gene: -
CDR3nt: TGTGCCAGCAGCTCAGGGAGGAGCAGTGAAAAACTGTTTTTT
CDR3aa: CASSSGRSSEKLFF

abundance: few
j_gene: TRBJ1-2
v_gene: TRBV12-3/TRBV12-4
d_gene: -
CDR3nt: TGTGCCAGCAGTTTGAGGGCACAATATGGCTACACCTTC
CDR3aa: CASSLRAQYGYTF

abundance: once
j_gene: TRBJ1-1
v_gene: TRBV19
d_gene: -
CDR3nt: TGTGCCAGTAGTATACGGGGGGCGCGGGGTGAAGCTTTCTTT
CDR3aa: CASSIRGARGEAFF

abundance: -
j_gene: TRBJ1-2
v_gene: TRBV12-3/TRBV12-4
d_gene: -
CDR3nt: TGTGCCAGCAGTTTCCTTGATGGCTACACCTTC
CDR3aa: CASSFLDGYTF

abundance: -
j_gene: TRBJ2-1
v_gene: TRBV20-1
d_gene: TRBD1
CDR3nt: TGCAGTGCTAGTTCCCCCATACACAGACAGGGTCCGGTCTACAATGAGCAGTTCTTC
CDR3aa: CSASSPIHRQGPVYNEQFF

abundance: -
j_gene: TRBJ1-1
v_gene: TRBV5-4
d_gene: TRBD1
CDR3nt: TGTGCCAGCAGCGCGGACAGGGGGGACACTGAAGCTTTCTTT
CDR3aa: CASSADRGDTEAFF

abundance: -
j_gene: TRBJ1-1
v_gene: TRBV19
d_gene: -
CDR3nt: TGTGCCAGTAGGAAAGAGGGCACGAACACTGAAGCTTTCTTT
CDR3aa: CASRKEGTNTEAFF

abundance: -
j_gene: TRBJ1-3
v_gene: TRBV12-5
d_gene: -
CDR3nt: TGTGCTAGTGGTTCACGGTTTGGTACTACGGGAAACACCATATATTTT
CDR3aa: CASGSRFGTTGNTIYF